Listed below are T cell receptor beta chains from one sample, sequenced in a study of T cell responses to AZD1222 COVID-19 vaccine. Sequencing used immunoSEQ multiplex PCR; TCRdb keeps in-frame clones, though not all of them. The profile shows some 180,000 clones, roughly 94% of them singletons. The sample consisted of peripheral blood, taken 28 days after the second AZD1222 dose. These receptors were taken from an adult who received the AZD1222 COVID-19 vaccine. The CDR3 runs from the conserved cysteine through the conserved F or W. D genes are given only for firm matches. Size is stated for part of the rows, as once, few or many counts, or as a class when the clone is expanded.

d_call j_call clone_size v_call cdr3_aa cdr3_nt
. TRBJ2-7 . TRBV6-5 CASSLTGTDITYEQYF TGTGCCAGCAGTTTGACCGGGACGGACATTACCTACGAGCAGTACTTC
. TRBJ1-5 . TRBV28 CASSSNLVAGGNQPQHF TGTGCCAGCAGTTCAAACCTTGTGGCAGGGGGCAATCAGCCCCAGCATTTT
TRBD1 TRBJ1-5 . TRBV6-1 CASSGGQGRAFGNQPQHF TGTGCCAGCAGTGGAGGACAGGGTAGAGCCTTTGGCAATCAGCCCCAGCATTTT
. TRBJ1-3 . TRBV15 CATSRDRGSGNTIYF TGTGCCACCAGCAGAGATCGGGGCTCTGGAAACACCATATATTTT
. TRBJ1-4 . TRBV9 CASTGKGRIEKLFF TGTGCCAGCACCGGTAAGGGGCGGATTGAAAAACTGTTTTTT
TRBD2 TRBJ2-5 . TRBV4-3 CASSQGTSGEVETQYF TGCGCCAGCAGCCAGGGAACTAGCGGGGAAGTGGAGACCCAGTACTTC
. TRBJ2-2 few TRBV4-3 CASSQEALGGELFF TGCGCCAGCAGCCAAGAGGCACTGGGCGGGGAGCTGTTTTTT
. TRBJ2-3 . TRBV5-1 CASSLEHTQYF TGCGCCAGCAGCTTGGAGCATACGCAGTATTTT
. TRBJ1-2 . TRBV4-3 CASSETDAVNYGYTF TGCGCCAGCAGCGAAACGGATGCTGTTAACTATGGCTACACCTTC
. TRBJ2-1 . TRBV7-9 CASSPSWNEQFF TGTGCCAGCAGCCCCTCCTGGAATGAGCAGTTCTTC
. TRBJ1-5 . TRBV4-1 CASSQDSGSNQPQHF TGCGCCAGCAGCCAAGATTCAGGTAGCAATCAGCCCCAGCATTTT
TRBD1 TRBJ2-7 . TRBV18 CASSRTGALEQYF TGTGCCAGCTCACGGACAGGGGCCCTCGAGCAGTACTTC
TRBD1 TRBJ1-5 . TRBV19 CASSAFGQVGQPQHF TGTGCCAGTAGTGCCTTTGGACAGGTGGGTCAGCCCCAGCATTTT